The rows below give T cell receptor beta chains drawn from one sample of a study of cytomegalovirus exposure and HLA in healthy donors. Sequencing was performed with immunoSEQ multiplex PCR; in TCRdb, only in-frame clones are kept and a portion is missing. Of approximately 90,000 clones detected, about 78% appear once; the ten largest clones hold around 3.2%. The specimen sequenced was PBMCs. The receptors here all came from a man aged 40-55 years in good health and CMV-seronegative. Both conserved end residues are part of each CDR3. A D gene is named only where the DNA matches it firmly.

d_gene	v_gene	j_gene	CDR3aa
.	TRBV6-1	TRBJ2-6	CASGQSISGANVLTF
.	TRBV6-1	.	CASRRGGADNGEQYF
.	TRBV29-1	TRBJ1-4	CSVAQGSEKLFF
TRBD1	TRBV19	TRBJ1-5	CASRTQGTGNQPQHF
TRBD1	TRBV18	TRBJ1-5	CASSPRQGDQPQHF
TRBD1	TRBV5-1	TRBJ1-6	CASSPAGGYSPLHF
TRBD2	TRBV7-9	TRBJ2-5	CASSLKRGSGETQYF
.	TRBV5-4	TRBJ1-5	CASSLPNQPQHF
TRBD1	TRBV9	TRBJ1-1	CASSVAAGGRNTEAFF
TRBD2	TRBV5-6	TRBJ2-7	CASSPGTSGRSAYEQYF
TRBD1	TRBV2	TRBJ1-6	CASRRDSAYNSPLHF
TRBD1	TRBV28	TRBJ1-2	CASSLLRRQGGHYGYTF
TRBD2	TRBV28	TRBJ2-3	CASSSSGGHTDTQYF
.	TRBV6-6	TRBJ1-2	CASSAWTVYGYTF
TRBD2	TRBV10-1	TRBJ2-3	CASSGLAGAPDTQYF
.	TRBV18	TRBJ1-5	CASSPGEAREQPQHF
.	TRBV28	TRBJ1-5	CASTFRGGYSNQPQHF
.	TRBV7-2	TRBJ2-1	CASSLAVGGREQFF
TRBD2	TRBV30	TRBJ2-3	CAWSVRGADTQYF
TRBD2	TRBV5-1	TRBJ2-5	CASSLPREGQTQYF
.	TRBV10-3	TRBJ2-3	CAISDPNGQTDTQYF
TRBD2	TRBV30	.	CAWRGQGLSSYEQYF
.	TRBV7-8	TRBJ1-1	CASSPQTDRNTEAFF
.	TRBV7-2	TRBJ2-6	CASSRSGANVLTF
TRBD1	TRBV28	TRBJ1-5	CASKGFGQGSNQPQHF
.	TRBV30	TRBJ2-7	CAWSVLLLQIRF
.	TRBV5-4	TRBJ2-3	CASSFGAGSTDTQYF
.	TRBV6-1	TRBJ1-1	CATQQVNPNTEAFF
TRBD1	TRBV28	TRBJ2-2	CASGTGNTGELFF
.	TRBV19	TRBJ2-2	CASRRQADLTGELFF
TRBD2	TRBV4-2	TRBJ2-3	CASSQDRRAAGGPTDTQYF
TRBD1	TRBV10-1	.	CASSVDREHEQYF
.	TRBV30	TRBJ2-7	CAWTTGTYEQYF
.	TRBV5-4	TRBJ2-5	CASIIARTPQETQYF
.	TRBV29-1	TRBJ2-1	CSVEDVPSSYNEQFF
TRBD2	TRBV7-6	TRBJ2-7	CASSLTSGGPYEQYF
.	TRBV7-2	TRBJ2-7	CASSLAQGYEQYF
.	TRBV18	TRBJ2-7	CASSPDRYEQYF
TRBD1	TRBV25-1	TRBJ1-1	CASSAQKTGNSEAFF
.	TRBV5-4	TRBJ2-7	CASSLAGYQGEQYF
TRBD2	TRBV7-3	TRBJ2-1	CASSPFSGGNNEQFF
.	TRBV10-3	TRBJ2-7	CAISENGYEQYF
TRBD1	TRBV9	TRBJ2-3	CASSPRQGATDTQYF
.	TRBV27	TRBJ2-7	CASSFFNEQYF
.	TRBV7-9	TRBJ2-1	CASSVRGEQFF
.	TRBV20-1	TRBJ1-1	CSARQNTEAFF
.	TRBV6-1	TRBJ1-3	CASSDLSVDTIYF
TRBD1	TRBV28	TRBJ1-3	CASSSPWTGSGNTIYF
TRBD2	TRBV7-6	TRBJ2-3	CASSATSGGAGDTQYF
TRBD1	TRBV29-1	TRBJ1-5	CSVGLRGRIGNQPQHF
.	TRBV9	TRBJ2-5	CASSPLQTQYF
.	TRBV11-2	TRBJ2-5	CASSSKETQYF
TRBD1	TRBV19	TRBJ1-5	CASTRTGGNQPQHF
TRBD1	TRBV7-9	TRBJ1-2	CASSLGQGNGYTF